Below are 30 T cell receptor beta chains sequenced from a single sample in a study of blood T cell repertoires in COVID-19. The repertoire was sequenced with immunoSEQ multiplex PCR; TCRdb's copy has only in-frame clones and lacks some. The sample yields approximately 80,000 clones, about 87% seen once. The specimen sequenced was peripheral blood. All receptors come from a human donor in a cohort sampled during active COVID-19.

V is TRBV4-1 and J is TRBJ1-2, with D tentatively TRBD1 (6 bases). Per germline, CDR1 MGHRA and CDR2 YSYEKL. The CDR3 has 13 amino acids. Trimming left V 4 bases short and J 8 bases short, with 14 bases between. The CDR3 region has the DNA TGCGCCAGCAGCCCAAACCTAGACAGGGGCTACACCTTC. Translated, it gives CASSPNLDRGYTF.

The chain joins TRBV9 to TRBJ1-1, with 7 bases that match TRBD1. Germline V CDR1 and CDR2: SGDLS, YYNGEE. This CDR3 has 17 amino acids. V lost 1 base to trimming and J lost 0 bases; unmatched junction nucleotides: 9. The CDR3, as DNA: TGTGCCAGCAGCGTAAACTCCCTGACAGGGCTGAACACTGAAGCTTTCTTT. Amino acids: CASSVNSLTGLNTEAFF.

This clone was counted only a few times. The V gene is TRBV4-1, the J gene TRBJ2-1; 10 positions match TRBD2. Germline CDR1 reads MGHRA; CDR2 reads YSYEKL. With V trimmed by 2 bases and J by 8 bases, 6 bases remained unmatched. The CDR3 covers 15 residues. This CDR3 is CASSQQAGGIYEQFF. In DNA, the CDR3 is TGCGCCAGCAGCCAACAAGCGGGAGGGATCTATGAGCAGTTCTTC.

V usage is TRBV11-2 and J usage is TRBJ2-1; D is uncertain. CDR1 and CDR2 from the germline V gene are SGHAT and FQNNGV. The length of the CDR3 is 15 residues. Trimming stripped 3 bases from V and 7 bases from J, with 16 bases between. CDR3 protein: CASSFTGGPQNEQFF. In nucleotides, the CDR3 is TGTGCCAGCAGCTTTACTGGCGGCCCCCAAAATGAGCAGTTCTTC.

The gene calls are TRBV30 and TRBJ2-7, with D tentatively TRBD1 (5 bases). Germline CDR1 is GTSNPN and CDR2 is SVGIG (reference sequence). This CDR3 comprises 12 residues. Deletions cut 3 bases from V and 5 bases from J, with 11 bases between. CDR3 loop: CAWRAAGNEQYF. CDR3 bases: TGTGCCTGGAGAGCCGCAGGGAACGAGCAGTACTTC.

The gene calls are TRBV6-5 and TRBJ1-4, with a weak D call TRBD1 (6 bases). CDR3 length equals 13 residues. Trimming took off 7 bases at V and 5 bases at J, with 11 bases between the two ends. Per germline, CDR1 MNHEY and CDR2 SVGAGI. The CDR3 bases are TGTGCCAGCAATGGGGGCAACAATGAAAAACTGTTTTTT. Residues: CASNGGNNEKLFF.

The genes are TRBV19 and TRBJ1-1, with 7 bases aligning to TRBD1. V was clipped by 5 bases and J by 1 base; unmatched bases: 7. From germline, CDR1 is LNHDA and CDR2 SQIVND (reference sequence). The CDR3 covers 15 residues. CDR3: CASSPRQGQNTEAFF. CDR3 bases: TGTGCCAGTAGTCCTAGACAGGGACAGAACACTGAAGCTTTCTTT.

In DNA, the CDR3 is TGTGCCAGCAGTAACCTCGGGACAGCCGAGCAGTACTTC. It is translated as CASSNLGTAEQYF. The chain links TRBV12-3 or TRBV12-4 to TRBJ2-7; TRBD1 aligns across 7 bases. The CDR3 extends over 13 amino acids. Trimming took 5 bases from V and 6 from J; bases not matched to a gene: 7.

The chain recombines TRBV12-3 or TRBV12-4 with TRBJ1-1, with D hard to call. The V end lost 6 bases, the J end lost 0 bases, and 8 bases lay between the germline ends. The CDR3 consists of 13 residues. CDR3 sequence: CASSYNLNTEAFF. The CDR3, as DNA: TGTGCCAGCAGCTATAATTTGAACACTGAAGCTTTCTTT.

This clone was observed a handful of times. V usage is TRBV10-3 and J usage is TRBJ2-2; 9 bases fit TRBD1. Germline CDR1 and CDR2: ENHRY and SYGVKD. The V and J ends lost 6 bases and 5 bases, in that order; junction bases with no gene match: 7. CDR3 length: 15 residues. The CDR3 DNA reads TGTGCCATCAGACCCCCGACAGGGGGGACCGGGGAGCTGTTTTTT. This encodes CAIRPPTGGTGELFF.

This chain links TRBV18 with TRBJ2-7; D is ambiguous. The ends were cut back, 3 bases at V and 3 bases at J, with 12 bases in the middle. This CDR3 has 14 residues. The germline CDR1 and CDR2 sequences are KGHSH and LQKENI. The CDR3 sequence is CASSPAAIYYEQYF. DNA of the CDR3: TGTGCCAGCTCACCCGCGGCCATTTACTACGAGCAGTACTTC.

The chain has TRBV29-1 and TRBJ1-5, with D perhaps matching TRBD1 (6 bases). V was trimmed by 4 bases and J by 0 bases, leaving 10 bases between them. Per germline, CDR1 SQVTM and CDR2 ANQGSEA. The CDR3 runs 14 residues. The DNA for the CDR3 is TGCAGCGTTGCGTCAGGGGATAGCAATCAGCCCCAGCATTTT. Amino acid sequence: CSVASGDSNQPQHF.

V and J are TRBV27 and TRBJ2-7, with a tentative D call TRBD1 (6 bases). This CDR3 is built from 15 residues. With 6 bases removed from V and 1 base from J, the gap between germline ends came to 16 bases. Germline values: CDR1 MNHEY, CDR2 SMNVEV (reference sequence). CDR3 region: CASSTLQGQSYEQYF. CDR3 nucleotides: TGTGCCAGCAGCACCTTACAGGGACAATCCTACGAGCAGTACTTC.

J is TRBJ1-2 and V is TRBV6-4; D perhaps matches TRBD1 (5 bases). CDR3 size: 13 residues. Trimming left V 2 bases short and J 4 bases short, with 8 bases between. CDR1 is MRHNA and CDR2 is SNTAGT in the germline V gene. The CDR3, as DNA: TGTGCCAGCAGTGACACCGGGGGCTATGGCTACACCTTC. Amino acid sequence: CASSDTGGYGYTF.

The chain carries TRBV7-2 and TRBJ1-1; no clear D gene. Germline lookup yields CDR1 SGHTA and CDR2 FQGNSA. V lost 5 bases and J 7 bases, leaving 8 bases between the germline ends. The length of the CDR3 is 11 residues. The CDR3 DNA sequence: TGTGCCAGCAGCGCACAAGTTGAAGCTTTCTTT. It is translated as CASSAQVEAFF. Supplemented by reference TRBV7-2 and TRBJ1-1, the full variable domain reads GAGVSQSPSNKVTEKGKDVELRCDPISGHTALYWYRQSLGQGLEFLIYFQGNSAPDKSGLPSDRFSAERTGGSVSTLTIQRTQQEDSAVYLCASSAQVEAFFGQGTRLTVV.

The V gene is TRBV6-1, the J gene TRBJ1-1, with 7 bases identical to TRBD1. V was pared by 1 base and J by 3 bases, with 5 bases of the junction left unmatched. The CDR3 is 15 residues long. Germline CDR1 reads MNHNS; CDR2 reads SASEGT. DNA of the CDR3: TGTGCCAGCAGTGAAGTGAGACAGGGTTACACTGAAGCTTTCTTT. It encodes CASSEVRQGYTEAFF.

The rearrangement uses TRBV5-8 and TRBJ1-5; 9 nucleotides agree with TRBD1. V shed 0 bases and J 1 base; nucleotides not matched to a gene: 11. This CDR3 spans 19 amino acids. Germline V CDR1 and CDR2: SGHTS, YDEGEE. The CDR3 DNA sequence: TGTGCCAGCAGCTTGGTTTTTACAGGGGGCGCCCCCAGCAATCAGCCCCAGCATTTT. This translates into CASSLVFTGGAPSNQPQHF. Filled out from reference TRBV5-8 and TRBJ1-5, the complete variable domain reads EAGVTQSPTHLIKTRGQQATLRCSPISGHTSVYWYQQALGLGLQFLLWYDEGEERNRGNFPPRFSGRQFPNYSSELNVNALELEDSALYLCASSLVFTGGAPSNQPQHFGDGTRLSIL.

This chain connects TRBV9 to TRBJ2-1; D call uncertain. CDR3 length equals 14 residues. V dropped 6 bases and J dropped 4 bases, with 14 bases sitting between them. The V gene's germline CDR1 is SGDLS and CDR2 YYNGEE. As DNA, the CDR3 is TGTGCCAGCACCAAAACGGGTTGGTACAATGAGCAGTTCTTC. This encodes CASTKTGWYNEQFF.

This clone was seen only a few times. The chain joins TRBV5-6 to TRBJ2-6; D gene ambiguous. The V gene lost 2 bases and the J gene lost 0 bases, with 6 bases spanning the gap. This CDR3 region has 15 residues. Germline values: CDR1 SGHDT, CDR2 YYEEEE. CDR3 in amino acids: CASSFYSSGANVLTF. The CDR3 DNA sequence: TGTGCCAGCAGCTTTTACAGCTCTGGGGCCAACGTCCTGACTTTC.

In nucleotides, the CDR3 is TGTGCCAGCAGTTACCCTTCGGGGGGGAACACTGAAGCTTTCTTT. It specifies CASSYPSGGNTEAFF. J is TRBJ1-1 and V is TRBV6-5, with D tentatively TRBD1 (5 bases). Germline-derived CDR1 and CDR2 are MNHEY and SVGAGI. This CDR3 is built from 15 residues. Between the trimmed V and J ends, which lost 2 bases and 1 base, there was a span of 11 bases.

This clone was observed a handful of times. The J gene is TRBJ1-1, the V gene TRBV27; perhaps TRBD1 as D (5 bases). Per germline, CDR1 MNHEY and CDR2 SMNVEV (reference sequence). The CDR3 sequence is 15 residues long. V lost 0 bases and J lost 0, with 8 bases in between. CDR3 nucleotides: TGTGCCAGCAGTTTATCGGGGACTATGAACACTGAAGCTTTCTTT. Its protein is CASSLSGTMNTEAFF.

The chain combines TRBV15 with TRBJ1-6, with 11 bases aligning to TRBD1. Unmatched junction bases numbered 8, after V lost 3 bases and J lost 13 bases. The CDR3 is 15 residues long. Germline V lookup: CDR1 LNHNV, CDR2 YYDKDF (reference sequence). CDR3 coding DNA: TGTGCCACCAGCAGGGCCGGGACAGGGGGAGTGCCCCTCCACTTT. The encoded protein is CATSRAGTGGVPLHF.

The V and J genes are TRBV6-6 and TRBJ2-5, with D possibly TRBD1 on 6 matching bases. The CDR3 extends over 13 amino acids. The germline V gene encodes CDR1 MNHNY and CDR2 SVGAGI (reference sequence). Trimming cost V 5 bases and J 0 bases, with 7 bases left between them. CDR3 residues: CASSRTDQETQYF. CDR3 nucleotides: TGTGCCAGCAGTCGGACAGACCAAGAGACCCAGTACTTC.

The chain links TRBV19 to TRBJ1-1; TRBD1 matches at 7 bases. Per the germline V gene, CDR1 is LNHDA and CDR2 is SQIVND (reference sequence). The CDR3 is 14 amino acids. V shed 6 bases and J 4 bases; nucleotides not matched to a gene: 8. As DNA, the CDR3 is TGTGCCAGTAGGATAAGACAGGGATCCACTGAAGCTTTCTTT. It specifies CASRIRQGSTEAFF.

The genes are TRBV6-5 and TRBJ2-7; possibly TRBD2 for D (6 bases). The germline V and J ends were trimmed by 6 bases and 2 bases, with 17 bases remaining between them. The CDR3 is 15 residues long. Germline loops: CDR1 MNHEY, CDR2 SVGAGI. The CDR3 DNA sequence: TGTGCCAGCAGCCCCGAACCCGGGACTCCCTACGAGCAGTACTTC. Translated: CASSPEPGTPYEQYF.

The gene calls are TRBV6-5 and TRBJ2-5, with 8 bases fitting TRBD2. The CDR3 has 14 amino acids. Looked up from germline, CDR1 is MNHEY and CDR2 is SVGAGI. With 6 bases clipped from V and 7 bases from J, the junction kept 10 bases outside the gene matches. The CDR3 bases are TGTGCCAGCAGCCCCGGACTAGCTGGAGGGACCCAGTACTTC. Translation gives CASSPGLAGGTQYF.

This clone was seen only once. The CDR3 DNA reads as TGTGCCAGCAGCTTAACTAGGGGGCAAGAGACCCAGTACTTC. It codes for CASSLTRGQETQYF. The chain employs TRBV7-9 and TRBJ2-5, with D perhaps matching TRBD1 (6 bases). Trimming pared 2 bases from V and 2 bases from J, leaving 9 bases between. Germline loops: CDR1 SEHNR, CDR2 FQNEAQ (reference sequence). The length of the CDR3 is 14 residues.

The V and J genes are TRBV6-5 and TRBJ1-1, with D possibly matching TRBD1 (5 bases). Deletions cut 4 bases from V and 7 bases from J, with 19 bases between. Germline assignment: CDR1 MNHEY and CDR2 SVGAGI. This CDR3 is 15 amino acids long. CDR3 protein: CASSSPPGKGVEAFF. CDR3 nucleotide sequence: TGTGCCAGCAGTTCCCCCCCAGGGAAAGGGGTTGAAGCTTTCTTT.

The genes are TRBV7-2 and TRBJ1-1; D uncertain. The length of the CDR3 is 15 residues. V lost 3 bases and J 6 bases, leaving 17 bases between the germline ends. CDR1 is SGHTA and CDR2 is FQGNSA in the germline V gene. This CDR3 is CASSFSPHESAEAFF. The CDR3 DNA sequence: TGTGCCAGCAGCTTCAGCCCTCACGAGAGCGCTGAAGCTTTCTTT.

The rearrangement joins TRBV6-5 to TRBJ1-4; TRBD1 agrees at 7 bases. The CDR3 is 13 amino acids. Germline CDR1 MNHEY, CDR2 SVGAGI. The V segment lost 6 bases and the J segment 6 bases; nucleotides outside the gene matches: 4. The CDR3 nucleotides are TGTGCCAGCAGGATTGACAGGGATGAAAAACTGTTTTTT. Its translation is CASRIDRDEKLFF.